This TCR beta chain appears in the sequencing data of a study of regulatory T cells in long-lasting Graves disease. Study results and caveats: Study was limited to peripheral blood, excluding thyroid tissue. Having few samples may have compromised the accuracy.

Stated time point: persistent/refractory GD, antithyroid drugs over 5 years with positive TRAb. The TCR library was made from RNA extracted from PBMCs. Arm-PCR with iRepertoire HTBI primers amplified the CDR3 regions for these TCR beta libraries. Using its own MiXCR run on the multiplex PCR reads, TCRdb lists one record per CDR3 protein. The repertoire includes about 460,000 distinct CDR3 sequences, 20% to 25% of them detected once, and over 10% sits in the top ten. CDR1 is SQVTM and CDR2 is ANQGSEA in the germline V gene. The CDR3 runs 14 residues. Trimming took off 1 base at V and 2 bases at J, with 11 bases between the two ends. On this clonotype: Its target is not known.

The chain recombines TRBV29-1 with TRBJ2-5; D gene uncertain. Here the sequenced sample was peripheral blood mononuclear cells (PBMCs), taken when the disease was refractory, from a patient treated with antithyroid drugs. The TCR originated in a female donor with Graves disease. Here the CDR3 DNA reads TGCAGCGTTGAAGGTCACACGGTTCAAGAGACCCAGTACTTC. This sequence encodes CSVEGHTVQETQYF.